Detailed here is one TCR beta chain. Its antigen remains unidentified. The sample belongs to a study of shared clonotypes between healthy human individuals. Study in general: CD4 naive and CD4 memory each took three plates per donor, while CD8 naive took two and CD8 memory one. Study-wide results and limits: The small donor group covered limited genetic and exposure diversity.

Trimming removed 6 bases from V and 2 bases from J, with 13 bases in between. Germline V CDR1 and CDR2: SQVTM, ANQGSEA. The CDR3 is 13 residues long. Profiling relied on immunoSEQ multiplex PCR, and the TCRdb table lists in-frame clones only, not all of them. The sample contains approximately 2,000,000 clones, roughly 95% of which appear only once. Cells designated naive CD8 were CD45RO-negative and were positively selected for CCR7, with terminally differentiated effector memory CD45RA+ cells excluded. Sequencing was done on a sample of naive CD8+ T cells from PBMCs. This TCR came from a man between 18 and 29 years old in good health. Some clones in this sample may be carry-over from other donors' samples. The chain has TRBV29-1 and TRBJ2-5; D gene ambiguous. CDR3 bases: TGCAGCGTGAATCCTAGGGTGCAAGAGACCCAGTACTTC. Its translation: CSVNPRVQETQYF.